This T cell receptor (beta chain) was sequenced for a study of identical twins. Trimming cost V 1 base and J 3 bases, with 13 bases left between them. CDR3 length: 16 residues. CDR1 is LGHDT and CDR2 is YNNKEL in the germline V gene (reference sequence). Everyone who gave samples was a healthy Caucasian. Findings and limits, study-wide: Abundant cord blood beta clonotypes carried fewer insertions; memory repertoires showed none.

A template switching step contributed a universal primer site, while unique molecular identifiers were present in the cDNA. TCRdb called the 5' RACE reads again in MiXCR, with one record for every CDR3 protein. The repertoire holds under 250,000 distinct CDR3 sequences, roughly 10% seen once, with 4.5% to 5.5% in the top ten. With regard to this clonotype: Its specificity is not known.

The sequence was collected from a woman under 30 in good health. The chain is built from TRBV3-1 and TRBJ2-1; no clear D gene. The sample taken for sequencing was memory (CD45RO+) T cells sorted from blood. The chain's CDR3 is CASSQGGPNSYNEQFF. The CDR3 DNA reads TGTGCCAGCAGCCAAGGAGGCCCTAATAGCTACAATGAGCAGTTCTTC.